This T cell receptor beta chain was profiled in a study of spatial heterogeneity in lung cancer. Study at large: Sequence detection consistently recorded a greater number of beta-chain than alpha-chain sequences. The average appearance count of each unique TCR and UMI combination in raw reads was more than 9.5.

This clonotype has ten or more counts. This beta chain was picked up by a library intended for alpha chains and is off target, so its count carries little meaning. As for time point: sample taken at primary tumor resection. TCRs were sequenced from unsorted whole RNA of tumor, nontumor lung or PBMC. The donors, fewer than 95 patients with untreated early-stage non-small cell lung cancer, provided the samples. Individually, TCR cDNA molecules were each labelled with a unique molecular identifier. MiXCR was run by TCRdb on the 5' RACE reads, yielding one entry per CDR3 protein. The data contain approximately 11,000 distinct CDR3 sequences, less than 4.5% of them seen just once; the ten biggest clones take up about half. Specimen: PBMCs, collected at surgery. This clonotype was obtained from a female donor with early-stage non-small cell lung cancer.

The CDR3 sequence is CASSGGYHTDTQYF. CDR3 nucleotide sequence: TGTGCCAGCAGTGGGGGGTACCATACAGATACGCAGTATTTT. This chain links TRBV2 with TRBJ2-3; the D call may be TRBD1 or TRBD2 (5 bases each). The CDR3 length is 14 residues. Trimming cost V 4 bases and J 3 bases, with 11 bases left between them. Per the germline V gene, CDR1 is SNHLY and CDR2 is FYNNEI.